A single count supports the clone carrying this T cell receptor (beta chain). Its specificity is not known. The data derive from a study of cytomegalovirus exposure and HLA in healthy donors. The study ran its PCR with 60 Vbeta and 13 Jbeta primers. Method: immunoSEQ multiplex PCR; TCRdb's copy keeps in-frame clones and lacks some. The data contain around 150,000 clones, about 71% of them singletons. Germline values: CDR1 MNHNS, CDR2 SASEGT. The CDR3 covers 13 residues. V lost 6 bases, J lost 8 bases, and 7 bases stayed unmatched. Study findings and constraints: Only CMV serostatus was available as immune exposure information.

This clonotype originated in a woman aged 25 to 39 in good health and CMV-seronegative. The J gene is TRBJ2-1, the V gene TRBV6-1; 7 nucleotides agree with TRBD1. The sequenced sample consisted of PBMCs. For the CDR3, the DNA is TGTGCCAGCAGGACAGGGAAATTCTATGAGCAGTTCTTC. Translation gives CASRTGKFYEQFF.